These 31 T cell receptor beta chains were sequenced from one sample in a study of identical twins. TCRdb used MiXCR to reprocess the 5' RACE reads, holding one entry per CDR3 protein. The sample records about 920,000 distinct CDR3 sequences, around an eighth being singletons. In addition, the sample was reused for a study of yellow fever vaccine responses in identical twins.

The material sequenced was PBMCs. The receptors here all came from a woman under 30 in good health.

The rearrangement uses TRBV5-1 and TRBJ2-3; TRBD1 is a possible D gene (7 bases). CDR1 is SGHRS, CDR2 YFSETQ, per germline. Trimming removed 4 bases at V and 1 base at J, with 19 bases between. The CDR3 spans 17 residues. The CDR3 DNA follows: TGCGCCAGCAGCCTCTCGGCGGGGACAGAGGGCACAGATACGCAGTATTTT. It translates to CASSLSAGTEGTDTQYF.

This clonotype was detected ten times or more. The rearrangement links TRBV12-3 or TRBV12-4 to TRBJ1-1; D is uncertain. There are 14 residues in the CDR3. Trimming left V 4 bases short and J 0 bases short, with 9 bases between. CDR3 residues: CASSWGHMNTEAFF. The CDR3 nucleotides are TGTGCCAGCAGTTGGGGTCATATGAACACTGAAGCTTTCTTT.

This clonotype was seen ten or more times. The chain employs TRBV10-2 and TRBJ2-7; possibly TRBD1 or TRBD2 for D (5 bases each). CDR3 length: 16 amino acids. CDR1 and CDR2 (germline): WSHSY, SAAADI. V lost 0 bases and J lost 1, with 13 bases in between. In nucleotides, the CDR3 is TGCGCCAGCAGTGAGTCGAGGGGAGTGGGGTCCTACGAGCAGTACTTC. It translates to CASSESRGVGSYEQYF.

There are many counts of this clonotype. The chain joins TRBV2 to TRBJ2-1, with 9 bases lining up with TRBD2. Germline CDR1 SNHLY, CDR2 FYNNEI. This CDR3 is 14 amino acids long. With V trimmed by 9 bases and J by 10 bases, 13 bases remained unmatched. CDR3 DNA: TGTGCCAGTCTAGCGGGACCCACCCGAGGAGAGCAGTTCTTC. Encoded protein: CASLAGPTRGEQFF.

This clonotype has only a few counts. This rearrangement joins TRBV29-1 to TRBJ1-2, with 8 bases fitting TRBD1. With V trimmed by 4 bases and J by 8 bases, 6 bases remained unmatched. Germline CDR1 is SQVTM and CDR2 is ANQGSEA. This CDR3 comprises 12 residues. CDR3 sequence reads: CSVGTGLRGYTF. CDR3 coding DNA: TGCAGCGTTGGGACAGGGTTGAGGGGCTACACCTTC.

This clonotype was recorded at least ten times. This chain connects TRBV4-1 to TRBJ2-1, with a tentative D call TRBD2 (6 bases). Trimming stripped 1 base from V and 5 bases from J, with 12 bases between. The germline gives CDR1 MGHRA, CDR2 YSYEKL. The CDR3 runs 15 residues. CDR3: CASSQGGTYNNEQFF. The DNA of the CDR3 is TGCGCCAGCAGCCAAGGAGGGACTTACAACAATGAGCAGTTCTTC.

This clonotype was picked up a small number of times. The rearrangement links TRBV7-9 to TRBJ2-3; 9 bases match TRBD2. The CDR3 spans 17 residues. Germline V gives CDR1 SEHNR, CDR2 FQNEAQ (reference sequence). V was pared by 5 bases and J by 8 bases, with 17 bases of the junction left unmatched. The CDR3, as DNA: TGTGCCAGCAGCCCCCTCCCGGCGGGGGGGCAGTTTGGTACGCAGTATTTT. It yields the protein CASSPLPAGGQFGTQYF.

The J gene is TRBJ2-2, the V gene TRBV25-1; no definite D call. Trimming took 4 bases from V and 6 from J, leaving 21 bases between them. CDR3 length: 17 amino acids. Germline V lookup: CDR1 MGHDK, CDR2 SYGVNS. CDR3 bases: TGTGCCAGCAGTGGGGTGGTTGGAACCCCGGGCGCCGGGGAGCTGTTTTTT. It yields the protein CASSGVVGTPGAGELFF.

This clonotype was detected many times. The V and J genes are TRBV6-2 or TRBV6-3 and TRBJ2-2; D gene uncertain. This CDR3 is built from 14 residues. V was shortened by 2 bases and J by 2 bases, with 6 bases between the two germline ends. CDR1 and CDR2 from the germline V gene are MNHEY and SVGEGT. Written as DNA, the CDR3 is TGTGCCAGCAGTTACAGAGTTAACACCGGGGAGCTGTTTTTT. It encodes CASSYRVNTGELFF.

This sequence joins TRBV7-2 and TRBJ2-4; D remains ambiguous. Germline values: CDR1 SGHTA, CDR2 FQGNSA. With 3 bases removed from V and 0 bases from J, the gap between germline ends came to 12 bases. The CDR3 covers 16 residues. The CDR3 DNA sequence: TGTGCCAGCAGCTTTAGTGGGTCCCTAGCCAAAAACATTCAGTACTTC. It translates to CASSFSGSLAKNIQYF.

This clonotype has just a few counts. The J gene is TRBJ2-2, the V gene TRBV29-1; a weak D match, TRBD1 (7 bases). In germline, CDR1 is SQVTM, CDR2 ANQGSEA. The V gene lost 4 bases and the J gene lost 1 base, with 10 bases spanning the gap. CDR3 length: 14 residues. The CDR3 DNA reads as TGCAGCGTTGTTCAGGGGGGGAACACCGGGGAGCTGTTTTTT. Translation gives CSVVQGGNTGELFF.

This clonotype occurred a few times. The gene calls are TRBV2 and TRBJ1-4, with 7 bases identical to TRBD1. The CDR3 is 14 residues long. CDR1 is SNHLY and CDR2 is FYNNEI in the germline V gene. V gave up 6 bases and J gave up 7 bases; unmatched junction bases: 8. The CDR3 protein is CASRNTGVAEKLFF. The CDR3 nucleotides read TGTGCCAGCAGAAATACAGGGGTAGCTGAAAAACTGTTTTTT.

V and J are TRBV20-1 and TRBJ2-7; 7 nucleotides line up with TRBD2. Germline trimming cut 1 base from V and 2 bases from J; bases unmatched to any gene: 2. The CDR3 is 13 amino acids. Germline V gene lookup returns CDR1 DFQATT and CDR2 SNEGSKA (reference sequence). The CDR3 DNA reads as TGCAGTGCTAGAGTAGCGGGTCCCTACGAGCAGTACGTC. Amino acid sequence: CSARVAGPYEQYV.

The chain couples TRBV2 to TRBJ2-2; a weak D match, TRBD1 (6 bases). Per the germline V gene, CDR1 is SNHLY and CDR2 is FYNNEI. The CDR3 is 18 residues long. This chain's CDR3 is CTISPPRTVITNTGELFF. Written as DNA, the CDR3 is TGTACCATCAGCCCACCCCGGACAGTTATTACGAACACCGGGGAGCTGTTTTTT.

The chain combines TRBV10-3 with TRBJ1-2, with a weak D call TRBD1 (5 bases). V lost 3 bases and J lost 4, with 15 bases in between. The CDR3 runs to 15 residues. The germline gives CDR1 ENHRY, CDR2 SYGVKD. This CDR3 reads CAISEIPTGSYGYTF. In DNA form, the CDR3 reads TGTGCCATCAGTGAAATTCCCACAGGTTCCTATGGCTACACCTTC.

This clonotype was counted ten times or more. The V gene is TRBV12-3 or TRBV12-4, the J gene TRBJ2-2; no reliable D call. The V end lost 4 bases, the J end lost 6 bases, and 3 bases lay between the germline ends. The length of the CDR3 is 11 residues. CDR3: CASSYAGELFF. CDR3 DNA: TGTGCCAGCAGTTATGCCGGGGAGCTGTTTTTT.

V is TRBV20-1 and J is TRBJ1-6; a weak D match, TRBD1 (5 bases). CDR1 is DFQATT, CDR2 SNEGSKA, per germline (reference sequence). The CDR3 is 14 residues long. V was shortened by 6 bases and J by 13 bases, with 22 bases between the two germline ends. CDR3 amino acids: CSADSGTTVKPLHF. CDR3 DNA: TGCAGTGCAGACTCCGGGACCACCGTTAAGCCCCTCCACTTT.

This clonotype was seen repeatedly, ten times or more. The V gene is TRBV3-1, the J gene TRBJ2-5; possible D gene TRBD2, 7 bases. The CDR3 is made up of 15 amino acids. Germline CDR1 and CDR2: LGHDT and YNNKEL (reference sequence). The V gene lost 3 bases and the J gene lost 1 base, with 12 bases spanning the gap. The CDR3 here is CASSQAGGAQETQYF. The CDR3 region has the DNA TGTGCCAGCAGCCAGGCTGGGGGGGCCCAAGAGACCCAGTACTTC.

The DNA of the CDR3 is TGCAGTGCTAGCGCACCTCTAGCCAAAAACATTCAGTACTTC. Protein product: CSASAPLAKNIQYF. The V call is TRBV20-1, the J call TRBJ2-4; no firm D call. V lost 3 bases and J 0 bases, leaving 9 bases between the germline ends. The CDR3 has 14 amino acids. Looked up from germline, CDR1 is DFQATT and CDR2 is SNEGSKA (reference sequence).

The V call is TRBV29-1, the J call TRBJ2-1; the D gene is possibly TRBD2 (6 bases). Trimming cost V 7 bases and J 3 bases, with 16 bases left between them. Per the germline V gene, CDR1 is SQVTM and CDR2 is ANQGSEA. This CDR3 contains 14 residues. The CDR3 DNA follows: TGCAGCGATTTGAGTGCGGGAATCTACAATGAGCAGTTCTTC. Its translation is CSDLSAGIYNEQFF.

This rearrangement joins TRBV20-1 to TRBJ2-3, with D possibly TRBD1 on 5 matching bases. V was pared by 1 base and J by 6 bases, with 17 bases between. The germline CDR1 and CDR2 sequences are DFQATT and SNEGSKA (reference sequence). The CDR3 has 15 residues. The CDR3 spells CSARVIGQGVDTQYF. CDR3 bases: TGCAGTGCTAGAGTTATAGGTCAGGGTGTGGATACGCAGTATTTT.

The CDR3 protein is CASSQYDRGRTEAFF. The CDR3 DNA sequence: TGTGCCAGCAGCCAATATGACAGGGGGCGAACTGAAGCTTTCTTT. V usage is TRBV3-1 and J usage is TRBJ1-1; 10 bases fit TRBD1. Trimming took 2 bases from V and 5 from J; bases not matched to a gene: 5. This CDR3 region has 15 residues. Per germline, CDR1 LGHDT and CDR2 YNNKEL (reference sequence).

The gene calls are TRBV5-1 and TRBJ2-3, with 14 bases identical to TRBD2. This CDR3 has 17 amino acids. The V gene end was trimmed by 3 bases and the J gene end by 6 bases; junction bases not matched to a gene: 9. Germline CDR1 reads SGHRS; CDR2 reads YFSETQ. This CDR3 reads CASSYGLAGGPGDTQYF. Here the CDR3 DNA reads TGCGCCAGCAGCTATGGACTAGCGGGGGGCCCGGGGGATACGCAGTATTTT.

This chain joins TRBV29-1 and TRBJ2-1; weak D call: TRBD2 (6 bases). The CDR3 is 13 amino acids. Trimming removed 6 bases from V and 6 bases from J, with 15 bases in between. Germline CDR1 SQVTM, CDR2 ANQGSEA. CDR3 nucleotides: TGCAGCGTCGGGACGGCCGGGAGCAATGAGCAGTTCTTC. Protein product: CSVGTAGSNEQFF.

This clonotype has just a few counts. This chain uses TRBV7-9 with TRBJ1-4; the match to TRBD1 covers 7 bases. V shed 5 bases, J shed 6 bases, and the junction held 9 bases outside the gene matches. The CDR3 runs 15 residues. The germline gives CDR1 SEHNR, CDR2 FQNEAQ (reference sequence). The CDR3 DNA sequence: TGTGCCAGCAGCCTCGGACAGGTCGCGGATGAAAAACTGTTTTTT. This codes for CASSLGQVADEKLFF.

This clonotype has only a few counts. This CDR3 reads CASGGQGHNQPQHF. The CDR3 DNA is TGTGCCAGCGGAGGACAGGGGCATAATCAGCCCCAGCATTTT. The V call is TRBV2, the J call TRBJ1-5; 9 bases are shared with TRBD1. The CDR3 consists of 14 residues. J gave up 4 bases and V 8 bases, and 6 bases lay outside the gene matches. The germline V gene has CDR1 SNHLY and CDR2 FYNNEI.

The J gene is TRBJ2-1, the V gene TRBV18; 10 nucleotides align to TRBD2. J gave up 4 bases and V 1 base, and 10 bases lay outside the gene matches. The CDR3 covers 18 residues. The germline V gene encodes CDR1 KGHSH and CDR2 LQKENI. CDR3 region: CASSPRLASGSQYNEQFF. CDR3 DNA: TGTGCCAGCTCACCACGCCTAGCTAGCGGGAGTCAGTACAATGAGCAGTTCTTC. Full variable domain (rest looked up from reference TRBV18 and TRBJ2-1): NAGVMQNPRHLVRRRGQEARLRCSPMKGHSHVYWYRQLPEEGLKFMVYLQKENIIDESGMPKERFSAEFPKEGPSILRIQQVVRGDSAAYFCASSPRLASGSQYNEQFFGPGTRLTVL.

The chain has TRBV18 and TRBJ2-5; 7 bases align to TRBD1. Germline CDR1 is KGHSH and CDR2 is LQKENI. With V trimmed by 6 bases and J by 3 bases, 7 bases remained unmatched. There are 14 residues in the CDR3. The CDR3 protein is CASSRQGPEETQYF. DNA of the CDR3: TGTGCCAGCTCGCGACAGGGTCCTGAAGAGACCCAGTACTTC.

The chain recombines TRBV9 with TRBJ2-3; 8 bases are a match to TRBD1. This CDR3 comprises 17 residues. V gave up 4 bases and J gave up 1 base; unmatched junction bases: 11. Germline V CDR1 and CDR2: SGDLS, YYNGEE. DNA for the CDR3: TGTGCCAGCAGCCCGCAGAACCAGGGGGCGGGCACAGATACGCAGTATTTT. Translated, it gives CASSPQNQGAGTDTQYF. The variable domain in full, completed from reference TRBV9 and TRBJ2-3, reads DSGVTQTPKHLITATGQRVTLRCSPRSGDLSVYWYQQSLDQGLQFLIQYYNGEERAKGNILERFSAQQFPDLHSELNLSSLELGDSALYFCASSPQNQGAGTDTQYFGPGTRLTVL.

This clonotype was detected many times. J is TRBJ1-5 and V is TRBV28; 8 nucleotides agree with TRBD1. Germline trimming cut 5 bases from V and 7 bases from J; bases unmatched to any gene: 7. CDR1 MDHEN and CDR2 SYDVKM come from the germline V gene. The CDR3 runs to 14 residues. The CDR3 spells CASSAPGGWQPQHF. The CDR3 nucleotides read TGTGCCAGCAGTGCCCCAGGGGGCTGGCAGCCCCAGCATTTT.

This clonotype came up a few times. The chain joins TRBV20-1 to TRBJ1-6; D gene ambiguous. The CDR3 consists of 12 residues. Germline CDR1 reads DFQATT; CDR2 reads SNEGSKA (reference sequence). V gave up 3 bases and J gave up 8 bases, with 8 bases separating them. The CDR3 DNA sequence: TGCAGTGCTAGCGATGGGTATTCACCCCTCCACTTT. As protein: CSASDGYSPLHF.